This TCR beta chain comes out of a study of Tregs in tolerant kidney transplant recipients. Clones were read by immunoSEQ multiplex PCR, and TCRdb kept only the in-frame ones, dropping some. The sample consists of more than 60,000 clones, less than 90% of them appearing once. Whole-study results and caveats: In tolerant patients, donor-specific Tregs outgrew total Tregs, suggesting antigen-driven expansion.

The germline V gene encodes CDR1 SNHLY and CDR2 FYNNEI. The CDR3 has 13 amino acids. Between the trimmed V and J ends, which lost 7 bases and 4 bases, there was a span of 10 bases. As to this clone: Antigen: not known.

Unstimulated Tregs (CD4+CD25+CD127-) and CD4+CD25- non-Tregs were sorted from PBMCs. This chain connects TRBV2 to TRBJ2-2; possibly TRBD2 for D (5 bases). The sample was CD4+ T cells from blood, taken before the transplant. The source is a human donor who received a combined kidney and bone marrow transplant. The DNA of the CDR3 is TGTGCCAGCAAACCGGGGTTCACCGGGGAGCTGTTTTTT. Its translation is CASKPGFTGELFF. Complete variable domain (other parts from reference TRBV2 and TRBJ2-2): EPEVTQTPSHQVTQMGQEVILRCVPISNHLYFYWYRQILGQKVEFLVSFYNNEISEKSEIFDDQFSVERPDGSNFTLKIRSTKLEDSAMYFCASKPGFTGELFFGEGSRLTVL.